The 25 T cell receptor beta chains presented below share a single source sample, sequenced in a study of PD-1 blockade in classical Hodgkin lymphoma. TCRdb's table, derived via immunoSEQ multiplex PCR, lists solely in-frame clones and lacks some. The sample shows about 43,000 clones, approximately 70% of them seen only once. No patient escaped relapse after autologous stem cell transplantation, and brentuximab vedotin exposure varied. The sample here was peripheral blood mononuclear cells (PBMCs), taken before the second cycle of nivolumab. The receptor source for this set is a human donor with classical Hodgkin lymphoma.

This chain links TRBV11-3 with TRBJ2-2, with D perhaps matching TRBD2 (6 bases). The CDR3 loop spans 14 amino acids. Germline CDR1 reads SGHNT; CDR2 reads YENEEA. Deletions cut 4 bases from V and 4 bases from J, with 10 bases between. The CDR3 reads CASSSIAATGELFF. In nucleotides, the CDR3 is TGTGCCAGCAGCTCGATAGCGGCCACCGGGGAGCTGTTTTTT.

The chain couples TRBV7-2 to TRBJ1-2, with D hard to call. V was trimmed by 5 bases and J by 4 bases, leaving 11 bases between them. The CDR3 has 13 residues. Germline CDR1 is SGHTA and CDR2 is FQGNSA. The CDR3 bases are TGTGCCAGCAGCCCGCCCGACGGCTATGGCTACACCTTC. It encodes CASSPPDGYGYTF.

The chain uses TRBV29-1 and TRBJ2-1, with D tentatively TRBD1 (6 bases). The CDR3 loop spans 14 amino acids. Between the trimmed V and J ends, which lost 2 bases and 4 bases, there was a span of 12 bases. Germline CDR1 SQVTM, CDR2 ANQGSEA. CDR3: CSVEQGMMYNEQFF. The CDR3 nucleotides read TGCAGCGTTGAACAGGGGATGATGTACAATGAGCAGTTCTTC.

The V and J genes are TRBV7-9 and TRBJ2-5, with a possible D match to TRBD1 (5 bases). The DNA end is more similar to TRBJ2-7, so the J call may be wrong. Germline V gene data show CDR1 as SEHNR and CDR2 as FQNEAQ (reference sequence). The CDR3 is 14 residues long. In nucleotides, the CDR3 is TGTGCCAGCAGCTTTCTGACAGCCTCCTACGAGCAGTACTTC. Its protein product is CASSFLTASYEQYF.

This sequence joins TRBV6-1 and TRBJ2-2; D gene unclear. V lost 2 bases to trimming and J lost 7 bases, with 2 bases between them. Germline V gene sequence: CDR1 MNHNS, CDR2 SASEGT. The CDR3 consists of 11 residues. The CDR3 sequence is CASSEIGELFF. The CDR3 DNA reads TGTGCCAGCAGTGAAATCGGGGAGCTGTTTTTT.

The rearrangement uses TRBV9 and TRBJ2-2; D is uncertain. V was trimmed by 5 bases and J by 5 bases, leaving 4 bases between them. There are 11 residues in the CDR3. Germline CDR1 SGDLS, CDR2 YYNGEE. CDR3 in DNA: TGTGCCAGCAGGGGGACCGGGGAGCTGTTTTTT. Protein: CASRGTGELFF.

This chain connects TRBV29-1 to TRBJ1-5; 10 bases line up with TRBD1. Germline CDR1 and CDR2: SQVTM and ANQGSEA. Unmatched junction bases numbered 7, after V lost 6 bases and J lost 5 bases. This CDR3 spans 14 amino acids. The CDR3 DNA is TGCAGCGTAACCCTGGGGACAGGGGATCAGCCCCAGCATTTT. Translation gives CSVTLGTGDQPQHF.

In this sample, this clone turned up once. CDR3 bases: TGCAGCGCCCAGGGGGCGGAAGGCTACACCTTC. It translates to CSAQGAEGYTF. The chain links TRBV29-1 to TRBJ1-2, with TRBD1 matching 8 bases. With V trimmed by 7 bases and J by 8 bases, 6 bases remained unmatched. The germline V gene encodes CDR1 SQVTM and CDR2 ANQGSEA. The CDR3 sequence is 11 residues long.

This chain joins TRBV7-2 and TRBJ2-3, with D tentatively TRBD1 or TRBD2 (5 bases each). V lost 6 bases to trimming and J lost 10 bases, with 20 bases between them. CDR3 size: 14 residues. The germline V gene encodes CDR1 SGHTA and CDR2 FQGNSA. CDR3 protein: CASRPTRSGSAQYF. In DNA form, the CDR3 reads TGTGCCAGCAGACCAACTAGGTCAGGGAGCGCGCAGTATTTT. Full variable domain (rest looked up from reference TRBV7-2 and TRBJ2-3): GAGVSQSPSNKVTEKGKDVELRCDPISGHTALYWYRQSLGQGLEFLIYFQGNSAPDKSGLPSDRFSAERTGGSVSTLTIQRTQQEDSAVYLCASRPTRSGSAQYFGPGTRLTVL.

This chain uses TRBV7-8 with TRBJ1-4, with 7 bases identical to TRBD1. With 5 bases clipped from V and 5 bases from J, the junction kept 5 bases outside the gene matches. The CDR3 is 14 amino acids. CDR1 SGHVS and CDR2 FQNEAQ come from the germline V gene. The CDR3: CASSPGQTNEKLFF. CDR3 coding DNA: TGTGCCAGCAGCCCGGGACAGACAAATGAAAAACTGTTTTTT.

The chain employs TRBV4-3 and TRBJ2-7; 7 nucleotides align to TRBD2. The ends lost 1 base at V and 1 base at J; junction bases unmatched: 4. This CDR3 region has 15 residues. CDR1 is LGHNA and CDR2 is YSLEER in the germline V gene. DNA for the CDR3: TGCGCCAGCAGCCAAGGTACAGCGGGGTCCTACGAGCAGTACTTC. Protein sequence: CASSQGTAGSYEQYF.

This clone was observed many times. The V gene is TRBV29-1, the J gene TRBJ1-2, with 9 bases aligning to TRBD1. CDR1 is SQVTM and CDR2 is ANQGSEA in the germline V gene. J gave up 0 bases and V 6 bases, and 14 bases lay outside the gene matches. The CDR3 covers 17 residues. Here the CDR3 DNA reads TGCAGCGTACCCGGACAGGGGAATTTGGACCCTAACTATGGCTACACCTTC. The encoded protein is CSVPGQGNLDPNYGYTF.

This clone turned up a few times. V is TRBV7-9 and J is TRBJ2-1, with 11 positions matching TRBD1. Germline V gives CDR1 SEHNR, CDR2 FQNEAQ (reference sequence). Trimming at V came to 5 bases and at J to 5 bases, leaving 5 bases not matched to a gene. The length of the CDR3 is 15 residues. The CDR3: CASSEPGQGDNEQFF. The CDR3 DNA reads TGTGCCAGCAGCGAACCGGGACAGGGGGACAATGAGCAGTTCTTC.

Comments on this clone: Distinct nucleotide sequences in the sample also encode this CDR3. This chain connects TRBV7-9 to TRBJ2-7, with D possibly matching TRBD1 (6 bases). This CDR3 comprises 13 residues. The ends were cut back, 5 bases at V and 1 base at J, with 9 bases in the middle. Germline CDR1 is SEHNR and CDR2 is FQNEAQ (reference sequence). The CDR3 DNA is TGTGCCAGCAGCACAGGACAGTCCTACGAGCAGTACTTC. This sequence encodes CASSTGQSYEQYF.

CDR3 amino acids: CASSIGNNQPQHF. In DNA form, the CDR3 reads TGTGCCAGCAGCATCGGGAACAATCAGCCCCAGCATTTT. The chain links TRBV7-8 to TRBJ1-5; D uncertain. Trimming removed 5 bases at V and 3 bases at J, with 8 bases between. Germline values: CDR1 SGHVS, CDR2 FQNEAQ. This CDR3 region has 13 residues. Full variable domain (rest looked up from reference TRBV7-8 and TRBJ1-5): GAGVSQSPRYKVAKRGQDVALRCDPISGHVSLFWYQQALGQGPEFLTYFQNEAQLDKSGLPSDRFFAERPEGSVSTLKIQRTQQEDSAVYLCASSIGNNQPQHFGDGTRLSIL.

DNA of the CDR3: TGTGCCAGCAGTTACCCCCCACCCAGTTCACCCCTCCACTTT. Translation gives CASSYPPPSSPLHF. V usage is TRBV6-6 and J usage is TRBJ1-6; D gene ambiguous. V lost 2 bases to trimming and J lost 9 bases, with 11 bases between them. In germline, CDR1 is MNHNY, CDR2 SVGAGI (reference sequence). This CDR3 has 14 amino acids.

This clone was detected only a few times. The chain employs TRBV4-3 and TRBJ1-6; D possibly corresponds to TRBD1 (5 bases). Germline CDR1 LGHNA, CDR2 YSLEER. The CDR3 is 15 amino acids. V was cut by 0 bases and J by 10 bases, with 13 bases left in between. CDR3 protein: CASSQDLGVQSPLHF. The CDR3 DNA reads TGCGCCAGCAGCCAAGATCTGGGGGTTCAGTCACCCCTCCACTTT.

This clone was detected only once. This chain joins TRBV2 and TRBJ1-2, with 7 bases fitting TRBD1. The germline gives CDR1 SNHLY, CDR2 FYNNEI. Unmatched junction bases numbered 2, after V lost 4 bases and J lost 0 bases. The CDR3 covers 14 residues. The CDR3 sequence: CASSGGQSNYGYTF. The CDR3 DNA follows: TGTGCCAGCAGTGGGGGACAGTCTAACTATGGCTACACCTTC.

This chain links TRBV27 with TRBJ1-2; a weak D match, TRBD1 (6 bases). From germline, CDR1 is MNHEY and CDR2 SMNVEV (reference sequence). V was shortened by 6 bases and J by 4 bases, with 15 bases between the two germline ends. This CDR3 has 14 residues. Here the CDR3 DNA reads TGTGCCAGCAGCCCGGACAGCGTGATCTATGGCTACACCTTC. Translated, it gives CASSPDSVIYGYTF.

This clone showed up many times. The chain links TRBV28 to TRBJ1-5; D possibly corresponds to TRBD1 (5 bases). Trimming left V 6 bases short and J 11 bases short, with 17 bases between. This CDR3 has 13 residues. Germline V gene data show CDR1 as MDHEN and CDR2 as SYDVKM. CDR3 loop: CASSPTGTMTQHF. CDR3 DNA sequence: TGTGCCAGCAGCCCCACGGGGACCATGACCCAGCATTTT.

This chain joins TRBV30 and TRBJ1-2; 7 bases are shared with TRBD1. This CDR3 has 13 amino acids. The V gene's germline CDR1 is GTSNPN and CDR2 SVGIG (reference sequence). V trimming: 3 bases; J trimming: 7 bases; junction bases outside the gene matches: 8. CDR3 amino acids: CAWSTGVGPGYTF. Here the CDR3 DNA reads TGTGCCTGGAGCACAGGGGTCGGACCTGGCTACACCTTC.

The sample holds a few counts of this clone. V gene TRBV10-3 combines with J gene TRBJ2-7; 7 bases align to TRBD1. CDR1 is ENHRY, CDR2 SYGVKD, per germline. J lost 4 bases, V lost 11 bases, and 8 bases had no gene match. The CDR3 has 12 amino acids. CDR3 coding DNA: TGTGCCGTCCGACAGGGAACTTACGAGCAGTACTTC. Residues: CAVRQGTYEQYF.

The chain links TRBV9 to TRBJ2-6; 7 positions agree with TRBD1. V was clipped by 2 bases and J by 1 base; unmatched bases: 9. Germline CDR1 is SGDLS and CDR2 is YYNGEE. This CDR3 has 18 amino acids. In nucleotides, the CDR3 is TGTGCCAGCAGCGTCCAAACAGGGGAGAAGTCTGGGGCCAACGTCCTGACTTTC. This encodes CASSVQTGEKSGANVLTF. The whole variable domain, filled in from reference TRBV9 and TRBJ2-6, reads DSGVTQTPKHLITATGQRVTLRCSPRSGDLSVYWYQQSLDQGLQFLIQYYNGEERAKGNILERFSAQQFPDLHSELNLSSLELGDSALYFCASSVQTGEKSGANVLTFGAGSRLTVL.

In its sample, this clone was seen once. The chain recombines TRBV7-9 with TRBJ2-7, with 7 positions matching TRBD1. Germline V gives CDR1 SEHNR, CDR2 FQNEAQ (reference sequence). CDR3 length: 14 residues. J lost 5 bases, V lost 1 base, and 5 bases had no gene match. CDR3 region: CASSLVGTADEQYF. The CDR3 bases are TGTGCCAGCAGCTTAGTGGGGACAGCCGACGAGCAGTACTTC.

V usage is TRBV5-6 and J usage is TRBJ2-3, with 9 bases lining up with TRBD1. V dropped 2 bases and J dropped 6; count of bases not matched to a gene: 1. Germline V gives CDR1 SGHDT, CDR2 YYEEEE. The CDR3 contains 13 residues. In DNA form, the CDR3 reads TGTGCCAGCAGCTTTGACAGGGGGGATACGCAGTATTTT. Its protein product is CASSFDRGDTQYF.